This T cell receptor beta chain was recorded in a study of Ad26.COV2.S vaccination and SARS-CoV-2 variants. With regard to this clone: The antigen is not known.

Study-wide results and limits: Vaccinated and placebo-treated recipients had similar non-spike TCR breadth. Substantial breadth was reported for post-vaccination spike-specific CD8+ and CD4+ T cells. Estimates derived from TCR breadth and depth analyses may have underestimated total T cell responses. Among vaccine recipients, spike-specific TCR breadth exceeded that of placebo recipients.

Trimming at V came to 6 bases and at J to 2 bases, leaving 4 bases not matched to a gene. CDR3 length: 13 residues. Germline V gives CDR1 MNHEY, CDR2 SVGAGI. Profiling relied on immunoSEQ multiplex PCR, and the TCRdb table lists in-frame clones only, not all of them. The sample yields 85,000 to 120,000 clones, roughly 75% seen once. This material consisted of peripheral blood, taken after recovery from COVID-19. V is TRBV6-5 and J is TRBJ2-7; 7 bases map to TRBD1. The sequence came from a human donor who had recovered from COVID-19. The CDR3 loop reads CASSKGQTYEQYF. The CDR3 DNA reads as TGTGCCAGCAGCAAGGGACAGACCTACGAGCAGTACTTC.